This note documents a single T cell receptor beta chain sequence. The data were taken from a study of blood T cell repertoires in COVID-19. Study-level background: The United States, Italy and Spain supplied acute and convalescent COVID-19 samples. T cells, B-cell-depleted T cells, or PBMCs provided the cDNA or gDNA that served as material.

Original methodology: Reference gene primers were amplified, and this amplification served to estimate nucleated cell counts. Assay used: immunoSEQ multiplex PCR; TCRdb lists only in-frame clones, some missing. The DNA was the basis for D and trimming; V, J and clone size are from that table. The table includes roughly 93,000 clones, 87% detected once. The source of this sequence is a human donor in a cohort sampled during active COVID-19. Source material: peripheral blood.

DNA for the CDR3: TGTGCCAGCAGCTCTAAAGGGACAGTAATTGGCTACACCTTC. This codes for CASSSKGTVIGYTF. The chain is built from TRBV5-6 and TRBJ1-2; 7 bases match TRBD1. With 3 bases clipped from V and 7 bases from J, the junction kept 9 bases outside the gene matches. The germline CDR1 and CDR2 sequences are SGHDT and YYEEEE. The CDR3 covers 14 residues.